This TCR beta chain was documented in a study of blood T cell repertoires in COVID-19. For the study at large: Nucleic acid was either cDNA or gDNA, and it came from T cells, B-cell-depleted T cells, or PBMCs.

In the original analysis: It was from reference gene primer amplification that nucleated cell counts were estimated. Assay: immunoSEQ multiplex PCR; the TCRdb copy retains only in-frame clones and omits some. V and J calls and clone size are given by that table; D and trimming were obtained from the DNA. The sample includes around 250,000 clones, 91% of them seen just once. V was cut by 7 bases and J by 2 bases, with 10 bases left in between. Germline V lookup: CDR1 SNHLY, CDR2 FYNNEI. This CDR3 has 13 residues. Participants, 18 to 89 years old, spanned around 26 US areas. Sequencing input: PBMCs or T cells enriched from blood (not recorded which). The TCR sequence derives from a man aged 35 to 55 who had been exposed to COVID-19. This sequence joins TRBV2 and TRBJ2-3, with D maybe TRBD1 (5 bases). The CDR3 sequence: CASNDRHTDTQYF. The CDR3 DNA sequence: TGTGCCAGCAACGACAGACACACAGATACGCAGTATTTT.